This T cell receptor beta chain was recorded in a study of blood T cell repertoires in COVID-19. As for the study in general: COVID-19 samples collected from the United States, Italy and Spain covered acute and convalescent phases. The cDNA or gDNA used as material had been derived from T cells, B-cell-depleted T cells, or PBMCs.

The CDR3 totals 14 residues. Germline V gives CDR1 ENHRY, CDR2 SYGVKD. Between the trimmed V and J ends, which lost 0 bases and 2 bases, there was a span of 8 bases. In the original workflow: Amplifying reference gene primers gave estimates of nucleated cell counts. Sequencing used immunoSEQ multiplex PCR; TCRdb keeps in-frame clones, though not all of them. That table supplies the V and J calls and clone size; D and trimming were determined from the DNA. Of a few hundred thousand clones in the sample, under 90% were seen once. This clone was observed a single time. Input material: peripheral blood. The gene calls are TRBV10-3 and TRBJ2-7; no clear D. This TCR derives from a woman under 30 with acute or convalescent COVID-19. Here the CDR3 DNA reads TGTGCCATCAGTGAGTCGACTCGGGCCTACGAGCAGTACTTC. Translating it yields CAISESTRAYEQYF.